A single sample is the source of the 25 T cell receptor beta chains below, sequenced in a study of T-cell reconstitution after alpha-beta-depleted transplantation in children. Preparing the TCRbeta library involved the use of unique molecular identifiers. TCRdb reprocessed the PCR reads with MiXCR, giving one entry per CDR3 protein. In the table there are under 450,000 distinct CDR3 sequences, 15% to 20% of which are singletons. The sample here was PBMCs, mostly from graft donor cells, taken 360 days after TCRalphabeta/CD19-depleted stem cell transplant. The receptors here all came from a boy less than two years old who had a stem cell transplant for Wiskott-Aldrich syndrome, so the T cells may come from the graft donor.

The rearrangement joins TRBV30 to TRBJ2-1, with D tentatively TRBD2 (6 bases). CDR3 length equals 12 residues. Germline values: CDR1 GTSNPN, CDR2 SVGIG (reference sequence). The CDR3 DNA reads TGTGCTTCGGACTACTCCTACAATGAGCAGTTCTTC. Amino acid sequence: CASDYSYNEQFF.

This clonotype has more than one count but fewer than ten. The V gene is TRBV15, the J gene TRBJ2-1, with D perhaps matching TRBD1 or TRBD2 (5 bases each). Germline values: CDR1 LNHNV, CDR2 YYDKDF (reference sequence). V gave up 0 bases and J gave up 6 bases, with 39 bases separating them. The CDR3 is 24 amino acids. Here the CDR3 DNA reads TGTGCCACCAGCAGAGAACGAAGATCAGGACCGGGACCTCCCGAAGAAACTCTACCCAATGAGCAGTTCTTC. This translates into CATSRERRSGPGPPEETLPNEQFF.

This clonotype came up a few times. The chain carries TRBV5-1 and TRBJ2-7; D is possibly TRBD1 (6 bases). The CDR3 runs 14 residues. With 0 bases removed from V and 3 bases from J, the gap between germline ends came to 10 bases. Germline V gives CDR1 SGHRS, CDR2 YFSETQ. The CDR3 region is CASSLVVQGYEQYF. The CDR3 DNA is TGCGCCAGCAGCTTGGTTGTACAGGGCTACGAGCAGTACTTC.

This clonotype was seen a handful of times. V usage is TRBV18 and J usage is TRBJ1-1, with D hard to call. The CDR3 is 13 amino acids. The germline V and J ends were trimmed by 2 bases and 6 bases, with 10 bases remaining between them. Germline-derived CDR1 and CDR2 are KGHSH and LQKENI. CDR3 region: CASSPRAVPEAFF. CDR3 nucleotide sequence: TGTGCCAGCTCACCAAGGGCAGTTCCTGAAGCTTTCTTT.

V and J are TRBV7-6 and TRBJ2-5; D remains unclear. The CDR3 has 15 amino acids. Trimming took off 1 base at V and 2 bases at J, with 11 bases between the two ends. CDR1 is SGHVS, CDR2 FNYEAQ, per germline. CDR3 sequence: CASSLVASTQETQYF. CDR3 sequence (DNA): TGTGCCAGCAGCTTAGTGGCGTCTACTCAAGAGACCCAGTACTTC.

This clonotype was observed a few times. This chain uses TRBV12-3 or TRBV12-4 with TRBJ2-4; D possibly corresponds to TRBD2 (6 bases). V was cut by 1 base and J by 1 base, with 8 bases left in between. The CDR3 length is 15 residues. This chain's CDR3 is CASSLGGAAKNIQYF. The DNA for the CDR3 is TGTGCCAGCAGTTTAGGCGGGGCGGCCAAAAACATTCAGTACTTC.

This clonotype has only a few counts. The V and J genes are TRBV4-2 and TRBJ2-2; weak D call: TRBD2 (5 bases). CDR1 LGHNA and CDR2 YNFKEQ come from the germline V gene. V was pared by 1 base and J by 7 bases, with 16 bases between. The CDR3 totals 16 residues. CDR3 sequence (DNA): TGTGCCAGCAGCCAAGTACTAGAGGGCAGCAGCGGGGAGCTGTTTTTT. This translates into CASSQVLEGSSGELFF.

The chain recombines TRBV5-1 with TRBJ2-7; TRBD1 aligns across 10 bases. Germline CDR1 and CDR2: SGHRS and YFSETQ. This CDR3 is 15 amino acids long. The V gene end was trimmed by 4 bases and the J gene end by 3 bases; junction bases not matched to a gene: 7. In nucleotides, the CDR3 is TGCGCCAGCAGCCCCCAGGGGACAGGGGTCTACGAGCAGTACTTC. Amino acids: CASSPQGTGVYEQYF.

This clonotype has only a few counts. The rearrangement uses TRBV15 and TRBJ2-5, with unresolved D. The germline V and J ends were trimmed by 1 base and 2 bases, with 11 bases remaining between them. CDR1 LNHNV and CDR2 YYDKDF come from the germline V gene (reference sequence). The CDR3 loop spans 15 amino acids. CDR3 nucleotide sequence: TGTGCCACCAGCAGAGCCCCGTCTCCTCAAGAGACCCAGTACTTC. It yields the protein CATSRAPSPQETQYF.

This chain connects TRBV7-8 to TRBJ2-1; TRBD2 agrees at 12 bases. This CDR3 has 17 residues. Trimming at V came to 5 bases and at J to 3 bases, leaving 8 bases not matched to a gene. The V gene's germline CDR1 is SGHVS and CDR2 FQNEAQ. CDR3: CASSLTSGREGYNEQFF. The CDR3 nucleotides read TGTGCCAGCAGCCTGACTAGCGGGAGAGAGGGCTACAATGAGCAGTTCTTC.

This clonotype has at least ten counts. This sequence joins TRBV30 and TRBJ2-7; D gene unclear. Trimming pared 1 base from V and 1 base from J, leaving 5 bases between. This CDR3 is built from 12 residues. Germline V lookup: CDR1 GTSNPN, CDR2 SVGIG (reference sequence). The CDR3 sequence is CAWSELSYEQYF. The CDR3 bases are TGTGCCTGGAGTGAGTTATCCTACGAGCAGTACTTC.

This clonotype was found a few times. J is TRBJ2-7 and V is TRBV4-3; D is uncertain. CDR1 is LGHNA and CDR2 is YSLEER in the germline V gene. The V end was cut by 0 bases, the J end by 3 bases, with 12 bases between. The CDR3 sequence is 15 residues long. In nucleotides, the CDR3 is TGCGCCAGCAGCCAAGATTTGGTAGCCAGCTACGAGCAGTACTTC. Translated, it gives CASSQDLVASYEQYF.

This clonotype was picked up a small number of times. The chain carries TRBV2 and TRBJ2-7; 7 bases map to TRBD1. Per germline, CDR1 SNHLY and CDR2 FYNNEI. The junction had 4 bases not matched to a gene; V was cut back by 7 bases and J by 4 bases. The CDR3 runs to 12 residues. The CDR3 nucleotides read TGTGCCAGCACTGACAGGGTTTACGAGCAGTACTTC. Protein: CASTDRVYEQYF.

This chain links TRBV18 with TRBJ2-1; tentative D call: TRBD1 (5 bases). This CDR3 contains 13 residues. Trimming took 2 bases from V and 12 from J, leaving 14 bases between them. Germline CDR1 KGHSH, CDR2 LQKENI. DNA for the CDR3: TGTGCCAGCTCACCATTGCAGGGCGGCAGGCAGTTCTTC. As protein: CASSPLQGGRQFF.

The chain has TRBV2 and TRBJ2-1; 9 nucleotides align to TRBD2. V trimming: 4 bases; J trimming: 4 bases; junction bases outside the gene matches: 5. Germline CDR1 SNHLY, CDR2 FYNNEI. The CDR3 contains 15 residues. CDR3 nucleotide sequence: TGTGCCAGCAGTGTTCTAGCGGGACCTTACAATGAGCAGTTCTTC. Amino acid sequence: CASSVLAGPYNEQFF.

The chain uses TRBV5-1 and TRBJ2-1; TRBD1 matches 7 bases. CDR1 and CDR2 (germline): SGHRS, YFSETQ. The CDR3 loop spans 15 amino acids. V lost 2 bases, J lost 2 bases, and 4 bases stayed unmatched. The DNA of the CDR3 is TGCGCCAGCAGCTTCGACAGGGCCGCCTACAATGAGCAGTTCTTC. Its protein is CASSFDRAAYNEQFF.

The rearrangement uses TRBV7-9 and TRBJ2-2, with 7 positions matching TRBD1. This CDR3 has 14 residues. V shed 4 bases and J 4 bases; nucleotides not matched to a gene: 3. CDR1 SEHNR and CDR2 FQNEAQ come from the germline V gene (reference sequence). The CDR3 loop reads CASSSDRATGELFF. In DNA, the CDR3 is TGTGCCAGCAGCTCAGACAGGGCCACCGGGGAGCTGTTTTTT.

This clonotype was found many times. The chain carries TRBV12-3 or TRBV12-4 and TRBJ2-7, with D unresolved. CDR3 length: 12 residues. Trimming took off 2 bases at V and 2 bases at J, with 4 bases between the two ends. The DNA of the CDR3 is TGTGCCAGCAGTTTAAAACCCTACGAGCAGTACTTC. Protein product: CASSLKPYEQYF.

This clonotype was seen only a few times. The chain is built from TRBV18 and TRBJ2-5; TRBD1 matches 9 bases. This CDR3 spans 14 amino acids. The V segment lost 0 bases and the J segment 4 bases; nucleotides outside the gene matches: 0. Germline lookup yields CDR1 KGHSH and CDR2 LQKENI. The CDR3 reads CASSPPTGGETQYF. As DNA, the CDR3 is TGTGCCAGCTCACCACCGACAGGGGGAGAGACCCAGTACTTC.

This clonotype was observed many times. The chain employs TRBV18 and TRBJ2-1; 7 bases map to TRBD1. The CDR3 totals 15 residues. Germline-derived CDR1 and CDR2 are KGHSH and LQKENI. V was clipped by 6 bases and J by 3 bases; unmatched bases: 8. The CDR3 DNA reads TGTGCCAGCTCCCCCACAGGGGTTGTCTACAATGAGCAGTTCTTC. Its protein product is CASSPTGVVYNEQFF.

This clonotype was observed a few times. The chain uses TRBV5-1 and TRBJ2-5, with 8 bases lining up with TRBD1. CDR1 and CDR2 from the germline V gene are SGHRS and YFSETQ. The CDR3 loop spans 14 amino acids. V lost 3 bases, J lost 4 bases, and 5 bases stayed unmatched. The CDR3, as DNA: TGCGCCAGCAGCTCCCTGACAGGGGCAGAGACCCAGTACTTC. Translated, it gives CASSSLTGAETQYF. Drawing the rest from reference TRBV5-1 and TRBJ2-5, the complete variable domain is KAGVTQTPRYLIKTRGQQVTLSCSPISGHRSVSWYQQTPGQGLQFLFEYFSETQRNKGNFPGRFSGRQFSNSRSEMNVSTLELGDSALYLCASSSLTGAETQYFGPGTRLLVL.

This chain uses TRBV7-2 with TRBJ2-4; weak D call: TRBD2 (6 bases). V was shortened by 1 base and J by 9 bases, with 10 bases between the two germline ends. CDR1 is SGHTA, CDR2 FQGNSA, per germline. This CDR3 contains 13 residues. As DNA, the CDR3 is TGTGCCAGCAGCTTAGTCCAGGAGGGCATTCAGTACTTC. Protein sequence: CASSLVQEGIQYF.

The V call is TRBV2, the J call TRBJ1-1; 9 bases agree with TRBD1. CDR3 length: 15 residues. Per the germline V gene, CDR1 is SNHLY and CDR2 is FYNNEI. Trimming took 7 bases from V and 4 from J; bases not matched to a gene: 10. The CDR3 spells CASTAIQGAFTEAFF. The CDR3 bases are TGTGCCAGCACGGCTATACAGGGGGCTTTCACTGAAGCTTTCTTT.

This clonotype was counted many times. The chain links TRBV11-2 to TRBJ2-2; TRBD2 aligns across 9 bases. This CDR3 has 17 residues. CDR1 SGHAT and CDR2 FQNNGV come from the germline V gene. J gave up 3 bases and V 5 bases, and 10 bases lay outside the gene matches. The CDR3 sequence is CASSHRSGRTYTGELFF. The CDR3 coding sequence is TGTGCCAGCAGCCACCGCAGCGGGAGGACTTACACCGGGGAGCTGTTTTTT.

The V call is TRBV25-1, the J call TRBJ2-1; D remains ambiguous. V lost 4 bases to trimming and J lost 2 bases, with 9 bases between them. Germline loops: CDR1 MGHDK, CDR2 SYGVNS. The CDR3 length is 14 residues. CDR3 residues: CASSGLLPYNEQFF. CDR3 sequence (DNA): TGTGCCAGCAGTGGTCTCCTCCCCTACAATGAGCAGTTCTTC.